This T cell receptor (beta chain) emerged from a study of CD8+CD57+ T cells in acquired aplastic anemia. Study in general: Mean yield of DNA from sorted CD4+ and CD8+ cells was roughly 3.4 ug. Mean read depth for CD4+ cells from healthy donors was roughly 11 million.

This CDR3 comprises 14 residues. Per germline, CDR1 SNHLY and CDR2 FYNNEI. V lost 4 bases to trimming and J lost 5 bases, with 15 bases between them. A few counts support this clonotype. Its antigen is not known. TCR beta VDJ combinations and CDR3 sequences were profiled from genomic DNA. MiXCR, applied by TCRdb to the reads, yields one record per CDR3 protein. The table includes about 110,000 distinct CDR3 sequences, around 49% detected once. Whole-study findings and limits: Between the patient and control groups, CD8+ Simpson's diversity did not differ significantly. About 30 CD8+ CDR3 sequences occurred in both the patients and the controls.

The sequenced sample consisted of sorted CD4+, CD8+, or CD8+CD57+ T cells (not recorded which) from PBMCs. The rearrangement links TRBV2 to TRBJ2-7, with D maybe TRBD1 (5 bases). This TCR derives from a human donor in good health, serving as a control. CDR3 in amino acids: CASSGRQGRDEQYF. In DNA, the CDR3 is TGTGCCAGCAGTGGCCGCCAGGGCCGGGACGAGCAGTACTTC. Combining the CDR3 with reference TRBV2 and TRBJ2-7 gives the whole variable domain EPEVTQTPSHQVTQMGQEVILRCVPISNHLYFYWYRQILGQKVEFLVSFYNNEISEKSEIFDDQFSVERPDGSNFTLKIRSTKLEDSAMYFCASSGRQGRDEQYFGPGTRLTVT.